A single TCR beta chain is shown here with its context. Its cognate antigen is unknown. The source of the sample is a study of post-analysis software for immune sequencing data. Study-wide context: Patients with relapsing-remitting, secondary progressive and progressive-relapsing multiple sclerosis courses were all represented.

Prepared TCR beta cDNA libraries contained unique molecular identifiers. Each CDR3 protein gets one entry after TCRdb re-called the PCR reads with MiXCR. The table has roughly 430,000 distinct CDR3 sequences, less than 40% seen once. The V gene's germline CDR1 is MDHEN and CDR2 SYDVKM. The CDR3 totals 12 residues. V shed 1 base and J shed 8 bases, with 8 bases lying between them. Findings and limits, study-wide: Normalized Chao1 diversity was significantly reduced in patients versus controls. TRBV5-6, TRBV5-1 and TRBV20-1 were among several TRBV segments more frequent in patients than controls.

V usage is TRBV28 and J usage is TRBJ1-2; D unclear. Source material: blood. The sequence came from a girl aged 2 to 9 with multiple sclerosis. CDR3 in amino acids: CASSLSRRGYTF. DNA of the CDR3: TGTGCCAGCAGTTTATCGCGACGCGGCTACACCTTC.